This T cell receptor (beta chain) was recorded in a study of CD8 T cells in ankylosing spondylitis. Findings and caveats of the study: Earlier literature documents some of the motif variants in reactive arthritis synovial fluid and blood. Matched ankylosing spondylitis synovial fluid reportedly contained a significantly enriched population of disease-linked clones.

This clonotype was seen more than once but under ten times. The antigen remains unidentified. In TCRdb, the 5' RACE reads were re-called with MiXCR into one record per CDR3 protein. The table shows about 36,000 distinct CDR3 sequences, with 6% occurring only once. The ends were cut back, 12 bases at V and 1 base at J, with 15 bases in the middle. CDR1 and CDR2 (germline): KGHDR, SFDVKD. CDR3 length: 13 residues. Sequencing was done on a sample of blood, either unsorted or a sorted T cell fraction (not recorded which). The chain recombines TRBV24-1 with TRBJ2-7; D is perhaps TRBD1 (6 bases). The TCR was taken from a male donor with ankylosing spondylitis or in good health (not recorded which). Here the CDR3 reads CAAGPGQSYEQYF. In DNA form, the CDR3 reads TGTGCCGCCGGACCCGGACAGTCCTACGAGCAGTACTTC.